The clone carrying this T cell receptor (beta chain) was observed at least ten times. Its antigen is not known. These data belong to a study of T cells in Graves' hyperthyroidism and ophthalmopathy. Study-wide results and limits: Appearing also in blood were most of the thyroid clonotypes expanded above 0.001.

Amplified TCR beta CDR3 regions derived from RNA transcripts. A set of HTBI primers served as the primers for a first-round RT-PCR of the TCR CDR3. TCRdb reprocessed the multiplex PCR reads via MiXCR and lists one record per CDR3 protein. This sample has about 400,000 distinct CDR3 sequences, with roughly 15% found just once. Diagnosing involved the use of clinical symptoms, serum thyroxine and TRAb, thyroid ultrasound and orbital computed tomography. Germline CDR1 and CDR2: DFQATT and SNEGSKA (reference sequence). The ends were cut back, 3 bases at V and 3 bases at J, with 11 bases in the middle. The CDR3 is 13 residues long.

The clonotype was recovered from a woman aged 18 to 35 with Graves' hyperthyroidism. Input material: blood. The genes are TRBV20-1 and TRBJ2-5; perhaps TRBD1 as D (6 bases). The CDR3 sequence: CSASRAGEETQYF. The CDR3 DNA is TGCAGTGCTAGTCGGGCAGGGGAAGAGACCCAGTACTTC.